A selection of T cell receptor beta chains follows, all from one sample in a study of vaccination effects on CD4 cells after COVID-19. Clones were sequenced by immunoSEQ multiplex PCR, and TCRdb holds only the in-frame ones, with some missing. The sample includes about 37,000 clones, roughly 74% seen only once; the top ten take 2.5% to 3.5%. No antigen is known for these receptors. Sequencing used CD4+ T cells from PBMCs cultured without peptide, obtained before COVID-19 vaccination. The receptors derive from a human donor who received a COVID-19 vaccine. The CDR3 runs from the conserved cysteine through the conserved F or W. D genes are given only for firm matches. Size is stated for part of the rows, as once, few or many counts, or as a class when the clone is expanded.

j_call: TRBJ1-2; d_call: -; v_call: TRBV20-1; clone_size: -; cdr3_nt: TGCAGTGCTCCCCCGGGGAATGGCTACACCTTC; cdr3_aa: CSAPPGNGYTF
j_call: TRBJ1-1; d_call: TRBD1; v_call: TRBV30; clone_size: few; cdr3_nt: TGTGCCTGGACGAATATATACAGGGGGCCGAAGAACACTGAAGCTTTCTTT; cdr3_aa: CAWTNIYRGPKNTEAFF
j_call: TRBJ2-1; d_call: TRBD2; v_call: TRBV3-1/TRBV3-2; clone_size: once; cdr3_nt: TGTGCCAGCAGCCAAGAGAGGCTAGCGGGGGGCAATGAGCAGTTCTTC; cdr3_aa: CASSQERLAGGNEQFF
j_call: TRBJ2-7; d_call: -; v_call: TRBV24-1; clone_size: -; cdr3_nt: TGTGCCACCAGTCGCGCAGGCAGCGACGAGCAGTACTTC; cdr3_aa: CATSRAGSDEQYF
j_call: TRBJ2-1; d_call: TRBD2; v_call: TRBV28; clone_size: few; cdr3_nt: TGTGCCAGCACTCCCATGGTAGCGGGGACCTACAATGAGCAGTTCTTC; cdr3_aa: CASTPMVAGTYNEQFF
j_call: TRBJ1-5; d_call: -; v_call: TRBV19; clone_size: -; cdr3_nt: TGTGCCAGTATCCGGGGCGGAAGCAATCAGCCCCAGCATTTT; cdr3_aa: CASIRGGSNQPQHF
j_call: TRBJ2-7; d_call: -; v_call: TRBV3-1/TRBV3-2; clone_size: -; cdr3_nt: TGTGCCAGCAGCCAAGGAGGGGCTCTTCGCAACGAGCAGTACTTC; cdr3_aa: CASSQGGALRNEQYF
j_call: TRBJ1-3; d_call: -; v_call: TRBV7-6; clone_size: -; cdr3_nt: TGTGCCAGCAGCCCAGGGTCAGGGACTGGAAACACCATATATTTT; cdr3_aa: CASSPGSGTGNTIYF
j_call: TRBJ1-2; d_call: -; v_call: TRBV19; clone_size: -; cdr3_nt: TGTGCCAGTAGACAGGTCGGTACAGGACGTGGGTACACCTTC; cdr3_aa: CASRQVGTGRGYTF
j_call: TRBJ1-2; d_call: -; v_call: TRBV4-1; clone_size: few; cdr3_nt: TGCGCCAGCAGCCGGCCGGGACACTCGGAGGACTATGGCTACACCTTC; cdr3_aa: CASSRPGHSEDYGYTF
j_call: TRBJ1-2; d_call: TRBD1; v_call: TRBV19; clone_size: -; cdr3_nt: TGTGCCAGTAGACACGCGCTTGGACAGGGGAACTATGGCTACACCTTC; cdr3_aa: CASRHALGQGNYGYTF
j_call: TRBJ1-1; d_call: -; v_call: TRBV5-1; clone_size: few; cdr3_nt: TGCGCCAGCAGCTTGGTGGGCGGGCGTCACACTGAAGCTTTCTTT; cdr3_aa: CASSLVGGRHTEAFF
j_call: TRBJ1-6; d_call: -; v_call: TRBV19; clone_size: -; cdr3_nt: TGTGCCAGTAGTACGGGGAGCTCCTATAATTCACCCCTCCACTTT; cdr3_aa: CASSTGSSYNSPLHF
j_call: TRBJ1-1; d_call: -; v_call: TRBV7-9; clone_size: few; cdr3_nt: TGTGCCAGCAGCTTATACGGACGGGGGCTGGGCACTGAAGCTTTCTTT; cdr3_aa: CASSLYGRGLGTEAFF
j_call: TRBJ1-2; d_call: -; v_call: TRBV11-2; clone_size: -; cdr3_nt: TGTGCCAGCAGCTTAGATCGAGGCAGGTATCACGATGGCTACACCTTC; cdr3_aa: CASSLDRGRYHDGYTF
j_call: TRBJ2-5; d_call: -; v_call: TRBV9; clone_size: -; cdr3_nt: TGTGCCAGCAGCGTAGCTCCGACCGGGGAGACCCAGTACTTC; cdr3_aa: CASSVAPTGETQYF
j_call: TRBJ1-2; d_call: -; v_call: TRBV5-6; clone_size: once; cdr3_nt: TGTGCCAGCGCGTCCGGGGACTACATTGGGGGCTACACCTTC; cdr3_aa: CASASGDYIGGYTF
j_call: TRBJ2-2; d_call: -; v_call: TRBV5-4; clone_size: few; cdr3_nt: TGTGCCAGCAGCGTAAGGATAGGCACCGGGGAGCTGTTTTTT; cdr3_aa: CASSVRIGTGELFF
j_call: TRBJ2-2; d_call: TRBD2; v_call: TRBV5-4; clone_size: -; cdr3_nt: TGTGCCAGCAGCTTACCGGGACTAGCGAACACCGGGGAGCTGTTTTTT; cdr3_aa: CASSLPGLANTGELFF
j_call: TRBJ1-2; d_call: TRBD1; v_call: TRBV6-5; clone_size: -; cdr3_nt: TGTGCCAGCAAAGGGGGCAGCAACTATGGCTACACCTTC; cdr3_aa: CASKGGSNYGYTF
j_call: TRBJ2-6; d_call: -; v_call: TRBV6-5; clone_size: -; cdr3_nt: TGTGCCAGCACCCCCAGGGCTGGGGCCAACGTCCTGACTTTC; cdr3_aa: CASTPRAGANVLTF
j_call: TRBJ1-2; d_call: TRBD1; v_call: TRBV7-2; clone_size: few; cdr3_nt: TGTGCCAGCAGCTTAGTTGGGGGGACCTGGACAGGGGTTAACTATGGCTACACCTTC; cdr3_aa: CASSLVGGTWTGVNYGYTF
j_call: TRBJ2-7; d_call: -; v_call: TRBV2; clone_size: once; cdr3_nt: TGTGCCAGCAGTGGAGGGGGGGGATCGGCAGACTCCTACGAGCAGTACTTC; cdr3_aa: CASSGGGGSADSYEQYF
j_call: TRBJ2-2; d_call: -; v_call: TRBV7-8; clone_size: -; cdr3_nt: TGTGCCAGCAGCTTAGCGGGGGGTGACAGGTCGAAGAACACCGGGGAGCTGTTTTTT; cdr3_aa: CASSLAGGDRSKNTGELFF
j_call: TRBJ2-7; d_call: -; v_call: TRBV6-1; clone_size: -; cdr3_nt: TGTGCCAGCAGTGAAGGGGCGGGGTTGTCCTACGAGCAGTACTTC; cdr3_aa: CASSEGAGLSYEQYF
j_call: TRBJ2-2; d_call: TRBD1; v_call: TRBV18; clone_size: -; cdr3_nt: TGTGCCAGCTCACCGTTGAGACAGGGGAGAGGCACCGGGGAGCTGTTTTTT; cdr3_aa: CASSPLRQGRGTGELFF
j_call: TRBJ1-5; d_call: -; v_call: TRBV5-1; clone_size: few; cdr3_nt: TGCGCCAGCAGCTCCGTGGGGGCCCAGCATTTT; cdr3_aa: CASSSVGAQHF
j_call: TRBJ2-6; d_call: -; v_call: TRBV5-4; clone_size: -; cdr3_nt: TGTGCCAGCAGCACGGACTTTGGGGCCAACGTCCTGACTTTC; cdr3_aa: CASSTDFGANVLTF
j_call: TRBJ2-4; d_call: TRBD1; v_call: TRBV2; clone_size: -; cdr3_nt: TGTGCCAGCAGATTACCGGGACAGGGATCTTTGCAAGCCAAAAACATTCAGTACTTC; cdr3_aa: CASRLPGQGSLQAKNIQYF
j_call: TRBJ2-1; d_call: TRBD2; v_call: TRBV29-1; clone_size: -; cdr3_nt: TGCAGCTTCCTCGGGACTAGCGGGATGGCCCCTTACAATGAGCAGTTCTTC; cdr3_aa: CSFLGTSGMAPYNEQFF
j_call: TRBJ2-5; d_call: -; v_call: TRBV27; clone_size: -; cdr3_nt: TGTGCCAGCAGTTTAGGAGTCAGGCAACAAGAGACCCAGTACTTC; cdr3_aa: CASSLGVRQQETQYF
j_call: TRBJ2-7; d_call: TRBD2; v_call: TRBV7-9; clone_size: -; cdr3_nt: TGTGCCAGCAGCCCGTCGAGACTAGCAGGATACGAGCAGTACTTC; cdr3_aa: CASSPSRLAGYEQYF
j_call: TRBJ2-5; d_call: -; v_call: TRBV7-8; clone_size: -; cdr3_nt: TGTGCCAGCAGCTTAGGGTCGGTGGGGGAGACCCAGTACTTC; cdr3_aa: CASSLGSVGETQYF
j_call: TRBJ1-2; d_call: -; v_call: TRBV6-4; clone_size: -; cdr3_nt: TGTGCCAGCAGTGACGAAGGAGCTGGCTACACCTTC; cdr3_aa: CASSDEGAGYTF
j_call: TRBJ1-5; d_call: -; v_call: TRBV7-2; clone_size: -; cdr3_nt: TGTGCCAGCAGCTTAGTTCACTCTAATCAGCCCCAGCATTTT; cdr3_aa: CASSLVHSNQPQHF
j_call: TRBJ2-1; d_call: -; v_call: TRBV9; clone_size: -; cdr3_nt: TGTGCCAGCAGCGTACAGGGGGGAATAGGCAATGAGCAGTTCTTC; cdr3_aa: CASSVQGGIGNEQFF
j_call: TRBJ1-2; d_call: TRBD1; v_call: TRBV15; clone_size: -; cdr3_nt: TGTGCCACCTTCAATCGGACAGGGGTTTCTCCTAACTATGGCTACACCTTC; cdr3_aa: CATFNRTGVSPNYGYTF
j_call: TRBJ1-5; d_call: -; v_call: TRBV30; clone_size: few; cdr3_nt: TGTGCCTGGAGTGCCCGGGACGGACAGCCCCAGCATTTT; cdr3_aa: CAWSARDGQPQHF
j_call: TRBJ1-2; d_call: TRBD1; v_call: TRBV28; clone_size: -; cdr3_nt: TGTGCCAGCAGTTTAGCCCTCTTGACAGGGGAAGGCTACACCTTC; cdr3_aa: CASSLALLTGEGYTF
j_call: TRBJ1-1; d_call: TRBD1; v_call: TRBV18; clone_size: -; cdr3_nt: TGTGCCAGCTCGCGCGGACAGGGGATAGCTGAAGCTTTCTTT; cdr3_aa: CASSRGQGIAEAFF
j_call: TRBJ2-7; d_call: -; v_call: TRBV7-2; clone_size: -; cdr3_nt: TGTGCCAGCAGCTTAGGGACCTATAGCGAGCAGTACTTC; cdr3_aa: CASSLGTYSEQYF
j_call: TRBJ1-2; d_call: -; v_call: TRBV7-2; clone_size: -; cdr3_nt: TGTGCCAGCAGCTTAGTAGGTTTCGCCTATGGCTACACCTTC; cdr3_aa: CASSLVGFAYGYTF
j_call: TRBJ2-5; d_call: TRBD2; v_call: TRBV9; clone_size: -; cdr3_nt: TGTGCCAGCAGCGTCGGGACTATGTCCCAAGAGACCCAGTACTTC; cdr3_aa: CASSVGTMSQETQYF
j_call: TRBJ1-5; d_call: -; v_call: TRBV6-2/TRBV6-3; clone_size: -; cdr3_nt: TGTGCCAGCAGTTACGGAGGAAATATCAATCAGCCCCAGCATTTT; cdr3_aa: CASSYGGNINQPQHF
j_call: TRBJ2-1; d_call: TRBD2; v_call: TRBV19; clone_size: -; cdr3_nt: TGTGCCAGTAGCCCCCAGACTAGCGGGGTTTACAATGAGCAGTTCTTC; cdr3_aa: CASSPQTSGVYNEQFF
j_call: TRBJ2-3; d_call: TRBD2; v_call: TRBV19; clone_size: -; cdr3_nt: TGTGCCAGTAGCTTCGCCGGACTAGCGGGGAACACAGATACGCAGTATTTT; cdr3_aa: CASSFAGLAGNTDTQYF
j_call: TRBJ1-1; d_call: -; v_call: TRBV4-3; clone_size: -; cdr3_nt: TGCGCCAGCAGCCAAGATTATAGACGGGCTAACACTGAAGCTTTCTTT; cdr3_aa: CASSQDYRRANTEAFF
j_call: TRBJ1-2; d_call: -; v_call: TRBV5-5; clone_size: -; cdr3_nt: TGTGCCAGCAGCCCTCAGGGAGCTAACTATGGCTACACCTTC; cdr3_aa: CASSPQGANYGYTF
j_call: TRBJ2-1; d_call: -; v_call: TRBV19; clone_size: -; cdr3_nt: TGTGCCAGTAGTATAGAGGGACTTTACAATGAGCAGTTCTTC; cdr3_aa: CASSIEGLYNEQFF
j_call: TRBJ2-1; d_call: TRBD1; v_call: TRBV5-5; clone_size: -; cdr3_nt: TGTGCCAGCAGTCGGACAGGGAATGAGCAGTTCTTC; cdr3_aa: CASSRTGNEQFF
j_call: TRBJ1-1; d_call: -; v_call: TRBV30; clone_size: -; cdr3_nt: TGTGCCTGGACCTACGGATTGGTGGATGAAGCTTTCTTT; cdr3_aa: CAWTYGLVDEAFF
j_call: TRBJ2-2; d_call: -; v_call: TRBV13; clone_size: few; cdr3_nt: TGTGCCAGCAGCTTCGACTGGCAGGGTAGGACCGGGGAGCTGTTTTTT; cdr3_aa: CASSFDWQGRTGELFF
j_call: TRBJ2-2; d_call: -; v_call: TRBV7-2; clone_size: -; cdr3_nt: TGTGCCAGCAGCTTAGCTGGGGCCGGGGAGCTGTTTTTT; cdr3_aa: CASSLAGAGELFF
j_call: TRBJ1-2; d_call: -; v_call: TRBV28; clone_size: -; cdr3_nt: TGTGCCAGCAGTTTCAGGGACTATGGCTACACCTTC; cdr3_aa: CASSFRDYGYTF
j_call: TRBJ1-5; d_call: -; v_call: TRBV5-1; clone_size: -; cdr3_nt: TGCGCCAGCAGCGCGGACGGACAGCCAAATCAGCCCCAGCATTTT; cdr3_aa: CASSADGQPNQPQHF
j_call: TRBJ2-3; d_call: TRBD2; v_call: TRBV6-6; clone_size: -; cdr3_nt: TGTGCCAGCAGACACCCCGGGGGGAGGTCTGCAGATACGCAGTATTTT; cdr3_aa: CASRHPGGRSADTQYF
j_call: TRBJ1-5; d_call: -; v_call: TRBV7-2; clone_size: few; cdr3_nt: TGTGCCAGCAGCACCCGGGGGGCCCTGGACAATCAGCCCCAGCATTTT; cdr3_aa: CASSTRGALDNQPQHF
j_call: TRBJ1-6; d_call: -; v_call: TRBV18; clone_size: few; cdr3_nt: TGTGCCAGCTCACCATACGGGTCCTCCTATAATTCACCCCTCCACTTT; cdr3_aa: CASSPYGSSYNSPLHF
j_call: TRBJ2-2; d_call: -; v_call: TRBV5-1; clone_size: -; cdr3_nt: TGCGCCAGCAGCCCAAGGCTAGGGGAGCTGTTTTTT; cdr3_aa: CASSPRLGELFF
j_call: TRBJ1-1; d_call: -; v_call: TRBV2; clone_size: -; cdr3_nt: TGTGCCAGCAGTTCCGGGGAGGGCACTGAAGCTTTCTTT; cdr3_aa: CASSSGEGTEAFF